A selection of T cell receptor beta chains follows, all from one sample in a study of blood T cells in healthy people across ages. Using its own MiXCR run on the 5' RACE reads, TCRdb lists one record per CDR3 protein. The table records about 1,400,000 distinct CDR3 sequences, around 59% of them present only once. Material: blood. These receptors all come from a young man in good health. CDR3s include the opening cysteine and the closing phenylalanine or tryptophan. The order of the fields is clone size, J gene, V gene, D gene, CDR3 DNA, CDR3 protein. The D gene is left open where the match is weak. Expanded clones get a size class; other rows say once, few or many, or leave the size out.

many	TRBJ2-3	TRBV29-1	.	TGCAGCGTTGGTACGAGGGGCACAGATACGCAGTATTTT	CSVGTRGTDTQYF
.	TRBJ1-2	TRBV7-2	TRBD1	TGTGCCAGCAGCTCTCCAGCAGGGGGCGGAAATGGCTACACCTTC	CASSSPAGGGNGYTF
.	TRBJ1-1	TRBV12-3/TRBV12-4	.	TGTGCCAGCAGTTTTTACACAGGGAACACTGAAGCTTTCTTT	CASSFYTGNTEAFF
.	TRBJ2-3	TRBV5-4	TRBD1	TGTGCCAGCAGCTTAAGGGGACAGGGGGCGGCAGATACGCAGTATTTT	CASSLRGQGAADTQYF
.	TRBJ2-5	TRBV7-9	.	TGTGCCAGCAGCCAGGAGGTCCCAGGGGAGACCCAGTACTTC	CASSQEVPGETQYF
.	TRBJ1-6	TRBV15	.	TGTGCCACCAGCGGAGAATGGACCTATAATTCACCCCTCCACTTT	CATSGEWTYNSPLHF
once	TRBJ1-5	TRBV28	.	TGTGCCAGCTGCTGGGTCAATCAGCCCCAGCATTTT	CASCWVNQPQHF
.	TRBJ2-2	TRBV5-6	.	TGTGCCAGCAGCTCGAGGACCCTCTCCACCGGGGAGCTGTTTTTT	CASSSRTLSTGELFF
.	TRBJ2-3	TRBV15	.	TGTGCCACCTCCTCCCGGTCGGGCTACACAGATACGCAGTATTTT	CATSSRSGYTDTQYF
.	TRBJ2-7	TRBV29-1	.	TGCAGCGTTGTCTATCTGGGGGCCTACGAGCAGTACTTC	CSVVYLGAYEQYF
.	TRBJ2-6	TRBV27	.	TGTGCCAGCAGTTTACTTCGGAGCTCTGGGGCCAACGTCCTGACTTTC	CASSLLRSSGANVLTF
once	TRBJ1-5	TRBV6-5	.	TGTGCCAGCAGTTACCAGGACGGCCCTCGGCAGCCCCAGCATTTT	CASSYQDGPRQPQHF
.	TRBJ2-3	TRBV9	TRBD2	TGTGCCAGCGTACGGCGGGGGGGCCAAGATACGCAGTATTTT	CASVRRGGQDTQYF
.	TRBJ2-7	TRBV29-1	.	TGCAGCGTACAGACAAGGGGAATGGGCGAGCAGTACTTC	CSVQTRGMGEQYF
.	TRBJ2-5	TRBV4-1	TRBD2	TGCGCCAGCAGCCTTCGGGAGGTTAGCGGACAAGAGACCCAGTACTTC	CASSLREVSGQETQYF
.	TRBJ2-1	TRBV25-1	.	TGTGCCAGCGGGGACAACGAGGCCGAGGTGGGGTCCTACAATGAGCAGTTCTTC	CASGDNEAEVGSYNEQFF
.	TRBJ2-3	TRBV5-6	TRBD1	TGTGCCAGCAGCTTGGCCAATATCCCGGCGGGGACAGGAGCGCAGTATTTT	CASSLANIPAGTGAQYF
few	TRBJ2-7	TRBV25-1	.	TGTGCCAGCAGTGTAGGGGATCAGCAGTACTTC	CASSVGDQQYF
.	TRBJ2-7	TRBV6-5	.	TGTGCCAGCAGTTACAGGGCGGAGACAGGGCGGGGATCCTACGAGCAGTACTTC	CASSYRAETGRGSYEQYF
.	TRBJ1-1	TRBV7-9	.	TGTGCCAGCAGCTCCCTAGGGGCAGTACGAGGGATCACTGAAGCTTTCTTT	CASSSLGAVRGITEAFF
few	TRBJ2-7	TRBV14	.	TGTGCCAGCAGCCAACCGGACATTGGGGAGCAGTACTTC	CASSQPDIGEQYF
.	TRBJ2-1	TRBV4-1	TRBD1	TGCGCCAGCAGCCTCGCCGGGACAGGGGGTCGAAATGAGCAGTTCTTC	CASSLAGTGGRNEQFF
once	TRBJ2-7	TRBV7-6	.	TGTGCCAGCAGCCCGAGTACCGGGGCCGCCTACGAGCAGTACTTC	CASSPSTGAAYEQYF
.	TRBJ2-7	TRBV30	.	TGTGCCTGGAGGAAAATAGCGAATCACGAGCAGTACTTC	CAWRKIANHEQYF
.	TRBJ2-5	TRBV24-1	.	TGTGCCACCAGTGATTTGGCCATTGGAGAGACCCAGTACTTC	CATSDLAIGETQYF
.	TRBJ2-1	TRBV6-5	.	TGTGCCAGCAGTTACACAAGTTACAATGAGCAGTTCTTC	CASSYTSYNEQFF
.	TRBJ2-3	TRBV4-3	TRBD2	TGCGCCAGCAGTTCACGTGAGCGGGGGGGAAGCTCGGACACAGATACGCAGTATTTT	CASSSRERGGSSDTDTQYF
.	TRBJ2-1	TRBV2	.	TGTGCCAGCAGTGAAGTGAGAACTAATGAGCAGTTCTTC	CASSEVRTNEQFF
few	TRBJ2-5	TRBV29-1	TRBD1	TGCAGCGCGCTAGGGACAGGGGAAGAGACCCAGTACTTC	CSALGTGEETQYF
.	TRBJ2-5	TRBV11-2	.	TGTGCCAGCAGCTTAGATGGTCGCGGGGGCCGGGAGACCCAGTACTTC	CASSLDGRGGRETQYF
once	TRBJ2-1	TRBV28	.	TGTGCCAGCAGCTACAGGCCGGCCTCCACCTACAATGAGCAGTTCTTC	CASSYRPASTYNEQFF
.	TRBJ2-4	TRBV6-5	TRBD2	TGTGCCAGCAGTTCGGGACTAGCGGGAGGGAAGGCCAAAAACATTCAGTACTTC	CASSSGLAGGKAKNIQYF
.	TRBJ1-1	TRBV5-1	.	TGTGCCAGCAGCTTGGCCGGGGGGCCCACTGAAGCTTTCTTT	CASSLAGGPTEAFF
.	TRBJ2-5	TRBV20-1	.	TGCAGTGCTTCCGTAGGGGAGGAAGAGACCCAGTACTTC	CSASVGEEETQYF
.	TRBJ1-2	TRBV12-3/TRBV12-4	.	TGTGCCAGCAGTTTAGGAGGACTGAGGACCTATGGCTACACCTTC	CASSLGGLRTYGYTF
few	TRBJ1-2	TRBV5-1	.	TGCGCCAGCAGCTTGGACGGGGGCGACTATGGCTACACCTTC	CASSLDGGDYGYTF
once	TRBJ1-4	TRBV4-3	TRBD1	TGCGCCAGCAGCCAACTACAGGGGGCCAATGAAAAACTGTTTTTT	CASSQLQGANEKLFF
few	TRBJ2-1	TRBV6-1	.	TGTGCCAGCAGTTTTCGACCGGGTGAGCAGTTCTTC	CASSFRPGEQFF
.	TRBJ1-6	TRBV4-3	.	TGCGCCAGCAGCCTAAGGAGGGGGTCTTCACCCCTCCACTTT	CASSLRRGSSPLHF
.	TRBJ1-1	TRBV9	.	TGTGCCAGCAGCGTAACGGGTGGAAAGAACACTGAAGCTTTCTTT	CASSVTGGKNTEAFF
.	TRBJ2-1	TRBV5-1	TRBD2	TGCGCCAGCAGCGTCGTACTGGGACTAGCGGGAGGACGGTACAATGAGCAGTTCTTT	CASSVVLGLAGGRYNEQFF
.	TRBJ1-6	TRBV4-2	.	TGTGCCAGTAGCCAAGCGAAGGCAGGGTATGGTTCACCCCTCCACTTT	CASSQAKAGYGSPLHF
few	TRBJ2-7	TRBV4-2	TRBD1	TGTGCCAGCAGCCAAGAGGGTTATGGGACAGGGAGCCGATACGAGCAGTACTTC	CASSQEGYGTGSRYEQYF
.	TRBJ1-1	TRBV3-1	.	TGTGCCAGCAGCCAGGGGGTTCGGAGTGAAGCTTTCTTT	CASSQGVRSEAFF
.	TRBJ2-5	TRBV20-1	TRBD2	TGCAGTGCCGGGGGGGTAACCGGGGAGACCCAGTACTTC	CSAGGVTGETQYF
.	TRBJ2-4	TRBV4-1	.	TGCGCCAGCAGCCAAGATTCGGCGGCACTAGCCAAAAACATTCAGTACTTC	CASSQDSAALAKNIQYF
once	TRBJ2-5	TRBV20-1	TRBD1	TGCAGTGCTCCCGAGGTGTTTGGGACAGGGGGAGAGACCCAGTACTTC	CSAPEVFGTGGETQYF
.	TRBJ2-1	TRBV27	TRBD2	TGTGCCAGCAGTACCGGAACGGGGGGGCGCAATGAGCAGTTCTTC	CASSTGTGGRNEQFF
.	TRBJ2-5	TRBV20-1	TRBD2	TGCAGTGCTAGAGGACTAGCGGGAGAGGGTACGTACTTC	CSARGLAGEGTYF
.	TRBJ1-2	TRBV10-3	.	TGTGCCATCAGTGATCAGGGGCACGCTTATGGCTACACCTTC	CAISDQGHAYGYTF
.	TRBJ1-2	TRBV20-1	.	TGCAGTGCTATGGGAACCGGGCCCCTCGCCAGGAATGGCTACACCTTC	CSAMGTGPLARNGYTF
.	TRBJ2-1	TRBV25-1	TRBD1	TGTGCCAGCAGTGACCCTCAGGGGGCTATCAGTGAGCAGTTCTTC	CASSDPQGAISEQFF
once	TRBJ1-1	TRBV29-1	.	TGCAGCGTTGGTATTCGGGGGAACACTGAAGCTTTCTTT	CSVGIRGNTEAFF
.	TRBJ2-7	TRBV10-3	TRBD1	TGTGCCACCACAGGGGAAAAATCCTACGAGCAGTACTTC	CATTGEKSYEQYF
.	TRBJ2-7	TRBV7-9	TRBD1	TGTGCCAGCAGCTTCACTTGGGACAGGGCCGACGAGCAGTACTTC	CASSFTWDRADEQYF